The rows below give T cell receptor beta chains drawn from one sample of a study of T cell responses to AZD1222 COVID-19 vaccine. Profiling relied on immunoSEQ multiplex PCR, and the TCRdb table lists in-frame clones only, not all of them. The repertoire consists of about 180,000 clones, with 90% to 95% occurring once and the leading ten covering around 1.6%. The sample here was peripheral blood, taken 28 days after the second AZD1222 dose. These receptors originate from an adult who received the AZD1222 COVID-19 vaccine. Both conserved end residues are part of each CDR3. A D gene is named only where the DNA matches it firmly. Expanded clones get a size class; other rows say once, few or many, or leave the size out.

d_call,v_call,clone_size,j_call,cdr3_aa,cdr3_nt
NA,TRBV7-2,once,TRBJ1-3,CASSLGPAGNTIYF,TGTGCCAGCAGCTTAGGGCCGGCTGGAAACACCATATATTTT
TRBD1,TRBV5-1,NA,TRBJ1-4,CASSYDGQVENEKLFF,TGCGCCAGCAGCTACGACGGACAGGTCGAAAATGAAAAACTGTTTTTT
NA,TRBV19,NA,TRBJ1-5,CASSITAVYSNQPQHF,TGTGCCAGTAGTATTACAGCGGTTTATAGCAATCAGCCCCAGCATTTT
NA,TRBV10-3,NA,TRBJ1-2,CAISDPGTPASYGYTF,TGTGCCATCAGTGACCCCGGGACTCCCGCTTCCTATGGCTACACCTTC
NA,TRBV6-1,NA,TRBJ2-5,CASSVDLGRETQYF,TGTGCCAGCAGTGTTGACCTTGGGCGAGAGACCCAGTACTTC
NA,TRBV7-9,NA,TRBJ2-5,CASTERGQRQETQYF,TGTGCCAGCACCGAAAGGGGTCAGAGACAAGAGACCCAGTACTTC
TRBD1,TRBV11-2,NA,TRBJ1-1,CASSSTGVNTEAFF,TGTGCCAGCAGTAGTACAGGGGTGAACACTGAAGCTTTCTTT
TRBD2,TRBV5-5,NA,TRBJ2-6,CASSYGLAGIKGANVLTF,TGTGCCAGCAGCTATGGACTAGCGGGGATTAAGGGGGCCAACGTCCTGACTTTC
NA,TRBV5-5,NA,TRBJ1-2,CASSLAGARGDYGYTF,TGTGCCAGCAGCTTGGCCGGGGCCAGGGGCGACTATGGCTACACCTTC
NA,TRBV2,NA,TRBJ1-6,CASRGPEYHHF,TGTGCCAGCAGGGGGCCAGAGTATCACCACTTT
NA,TRBV7-2,NA,TRBJ2-3,CASSFPGTDTQYF,TGTGCCAGCAGCTTCCCAGGGACAGATACGCAGTATTTT
NA,TRBV18,NA,TRBJ1-3,CASSLRDTFSGNTIYF,TGTGCCAGCTCCCTAAGGGACACCTTCTCTGGAAACACCATATATTTT
NA,TRBV5-8,NA,TRBJ2-3,CASSLGLGNRSSDTQYF,TGTGCCAGCAGCTTGGGCCTCGGAAACCGGTCGTCAGATACGCAGTATTTT
NA,TRBV5-1,NA,TRBJ1-1,CASSPVGRTEAFF,TGCGCCAGCAGCCCCGTGGGTAGGACTGAAGCTTTCTTT
NA,TRBV27,NA,TRBJ1-5,CASSPSGTSYNQPQHF,TGTGCCAGCAGTCCCTCCGGGACGTCATACAATCAGCCCCAGCATTTT
NA,TRBV6-4,NA,TRBJ2-2,CASSGGAGTGELFF,TGTGCCAGCAGTGGCGGGGCGGGCACCGGGGAGCTGTTTTTT
NA,TRBV12-3/TRBV12-4,NA,TRBJ1-2,CASRPQRGNGYTF,TGTGCCAGCAGGCCCCAACGAGGTAACGGCTACACCTTC
NA,TRBV6-5,NA,TRBJ2-7,CASRQGLGNEQYF,TGTGCCAGCAGACAGGGTTTAGGGAACGAGCAGTACTTC
NA,TRBV2,NA,TRBJ2-5,CASSDWGGGSNAETQYF,TGTGCCAGCAGTGACTGGGGGGGCGGGAGTAATGCAGAGACCCAGTACTTC
NA,TRBV6-5,once,TRBJ2-3,CASRLQGVTDTQYF,TGTGCCAGCAGACTTCAGGGTGTTACAGATACGCAGTATTTT
TRBD1,TRBV2,NA,TRBJ2-1,CASSVTGRYEQFF,TGTGCCAGCAGTGTGACAGGGCGATATGAGCAGTTCTTC
NA,TRBV21-1,NA,TRBJ2-1,CTTTAVYNEQFF,TGCACGACTACGGCGGTTTACAATGAGCAGTTCTTC
NA,TRBV11-2,NA,TRBJ2-2,CASSLGRAVLNTGELFF,TGTGCCAGCAGCTTAGGGCGAGCGGTTCTGAACACCGGGGAGCTGTTTTTT
NA,TRBV20-1,once,TRBJ1-1,CSASSGGYTEAFF,TGCAGTGCTAGTTCCGGGGGCTACACTGAAGCTTTCTTT
TRBD1,TRBV6-4,NA,TRBJ1-1,CASSSGQGGTEAFF,TGTGCCAGCAGTTCGGGACAGGGGGGGACTGAAGCTTTCTTT
NA,TRBV4-3,NA,TRBJ1-6,CASSQNPGPLHF,TGCGCCAGCAGCCAAAACCCCGGCCCCCTCCACTTT
NA,TRBV6-5,NA,TRBJ2-3,CASSVRGWNTDTQYF,TGTGCCAGCAGCGTCAGGGGTTGGAACACAGATACGCAGTATTTT
TRBD2,TRBV25-1,NA,TRBJ2-7,CASSRTSGSYEQYF,TGTGCCAGCAGCCGGACTAGCGGTTCCTACGAGCAGTACTTC
NA,TRBV30,NA,TRBJ1-2,CARHLGNGYTF,TGTGCCCGACACTTAGGGAATGGCTACACCTTC
NA,TRBV2,NA,TRBJ1-1,CANTGLGNTEAFF,TGTGCCAACACAGGGTTGGGGAACACTGAAGCTTTCTTT
NA,TRBV7-3,NA,TRBJ1-6,CASSLSGSNSPLHF,TGTGCCAGCAGCTTATCAGGGTCTAATTCACCCCTCCACTTT
TRBD1,TRBV7-2,NA,TRBJ1-2,CASSYDRGAIYGYTF,TGTGCCAGCAGCTACGACAGGGGAGCAATCTATGGCTACACCTTC
NA,TRBV7-9,NA,TRBJ1-5,CASSLYKTGSNQPQHF,TGTGCCAGCAGCCTATACAAAACTGGTAGCAATCAGCCCCAGCATTTT
TRBD1,TRBV18,NA,TRBJ1-1,CASSPTGTGTSTEAFF,TGTGCCAGCTCACCGACCGGGACAGGGACATCCACTGAAGCTTTCTTT
TRBD1,TRBV5-1,NA,TRBJ1-2,CASSEQGAGYGYTF,TGCGCCAGCAGCGAACAGGGGGCTGGCTATGGCTACACCTTC
TRBD1,TRBV6-5,once,TRBJ1-1,CASTGQGAEWTEAFF,TGTGCCAGCACGGGACAGGGGGCAGAATGGACTGAAGCTTTCTTT
TRBD1,TRBV6-5,NA,TRBJ1-4,CASRPGQRDEKLFF,TGTGCCAGCAGGCCGGGACAGCGAGATGAAAAACTGTTTTTT
TRBD1,TRBV2,NA,TRBJ2-6,CASRVRQGVSGANVLTF,TGTGCCAGCAGGGTCCGACAGGGAGTTTCTGGGGCCAACGTCCTGACTTTC
TRBD1,TRBV18,NA,TRBJ1-1,CASSLTGTGGQAFF,TGTGCCAGCTCACTGACGGGGACAGGGGGCCAAGCTTTCTTT
TRBD1,TRBV2,NA,TRBJ1-1,CASRGDRTPEAFF,TGTGCCAGCAGAGGGGACAGGACCCCGGAAGCTTTCTTT
NA,TRBV3-1/TRBV3-2,NA,TRBJ1-3,CASSHRTPRDEDSGNTIYF,TGTGCCAGCAGCCATCGCACCCCCAGGGACGAAGACTCTGGAAACACCATATATTTT
TRBD1,TRBV19,NA,TRBJ2-6,CASRTGNTGANVLTF,TGTGCCAGTAGGACAGGGAATACCGGGGCCAACGTCCTGACTTTC
NA,TRBV3-1/TRBV3-2,NA,TRBJ2-2,CASSQDLTSGELFF,TGTGCCAGCAGCCAAGATCTTACGTCCGGGGAGCTGTTTTTT
NA,TRBV15,NA,TRBJ1-4,CATSREARGTNEKLFF,TGTGCCACCAGCAGAGAAGCCCGGGGGACTAATGAAAAACTGTTTTTT
NA,TRBV27,NA,TRBJ2-3,CASRTGLSDTQYF,TGTGCCAGCAGAACGGGACTCTCGGATACGCAGTATTTT
TRBD1,TRBV5-1,NA,TRBJ2-4,CASSFEGQGRNIQYF,TGCGCCAGCAGCTTCGAAGGACAGGGCAGGAACATTCAGTACTTC
NA,TRBV28,NA,TRBJ2-7,CASKGNRAFLSYEQYF,TGTGCCAGCAAAGGGAACAGGGCCTTTCTCTCCTACGAGCAGTACTTC
TRBD2,TRBV5-1,NA,TRBJ2-1,CASSFTALSPSGVGVEQFF,TGCGCCAGCAGCTTTACAGCCTTGAGTCCTAGCGGGGTCGGGGTTGAGCAGTTCTTC
NA,TRBV28,NA,TRBJ1-6,CASRPTLTGYNSPLHF,TGTGCCAGCAGACCAACATTGACGGGTTATAATTCACCCCTCCACTTT
NA,TRBV28,NA,TRBJ1-1,CASSLSAYEAFF,TGTGCCAGCAGTTTATCGGCCTATGAAGCTTTCTTT
NA,TRBV6-4,NA,TRBJ2-1,CASSDSTGTPNEQFF,TGTGCCAGCAGTGACTCGACAGGTACCCCGAATGAGCAGTTCTTC
NA,TRBV2,NA,TRBJ1-1,CASRDTGGNTEAFF,TGTGCCAGCAGGGACACCGGAGGGAACACTGAAGCTTTCTTT
NA,TRBV28,NA,TRBJ1-1,CASSLVGRTEAFF,TGTGCCAGCAGTTTAGTCGGCAGGACTGAAGCTTTCTTT
NA,TRBV19,NA,TRBJ2-1,CASSIGEGEGSNEQFF,TGTGCCAGTAGTATAGGCGAGGGTGAGGGGTCCAATGAGCAGTTCTTC
NA,TRBV7-9,NA,TRBJ1-3,CASSLRQALGNTIYF,TGTGCCAGCAGCTTACGGCAGGCCCTAGGAAACACCATATATTTT
TRBD1,TRBV7-2,NA,TRBJ1-2,CASSFQDRDSNYGYTF,TGTGCCAGCAGCTTCCAGGACAGGGACTCTAACTATGGCTACACCTTC
NA,TRBV14,NA,TRBJ2-5,CASSQDWGLRETQYF,TGTGCCAGCAGCCAAGATTGGGGGCTAAGGGAGACCCAGTACTTC